This TCR beta chain emerged from a study of blood T cell repertoires in COVID-19. Study overall: COVID-19 samples, acute and convalescent, were from the United States, Italy and Spain. The analysed material was cDNA or gDNA that came from T cells, B-cell-depleted T cells, or PBMCs.

Some clones are missing from TCRdb's copy, which holds only in-frame ones; the method was immunoSEQ multiplex PCR. The data contain 97,000 or so clones, roughly 92% of them singletons. Seattle patient enrollment occurred during active infection, with longitudinal follow-up thereafter. CDR1 and CDR2 from the germline V gene are SQVTM and ANQGSEA. The CDR3 spans 14 residues. The V and J ends lost 6 bases and 6 bases, in that order; junction bases with no gene match: 11. This clonotype was obtained from a woman in her 50s with COVID-19, enrolled during active disease. Sequencing used peripheral blood. The chain recombines TRBV29-1 with TRBJ1-5; 7 bases agree with TRBD1. The CDR3 is CSVRMRGPGQPQHF. CDR3 bases: TGCAGCGTCCGGATGAGGGGGCCTGGTCAGCCCCAGCATTTT.